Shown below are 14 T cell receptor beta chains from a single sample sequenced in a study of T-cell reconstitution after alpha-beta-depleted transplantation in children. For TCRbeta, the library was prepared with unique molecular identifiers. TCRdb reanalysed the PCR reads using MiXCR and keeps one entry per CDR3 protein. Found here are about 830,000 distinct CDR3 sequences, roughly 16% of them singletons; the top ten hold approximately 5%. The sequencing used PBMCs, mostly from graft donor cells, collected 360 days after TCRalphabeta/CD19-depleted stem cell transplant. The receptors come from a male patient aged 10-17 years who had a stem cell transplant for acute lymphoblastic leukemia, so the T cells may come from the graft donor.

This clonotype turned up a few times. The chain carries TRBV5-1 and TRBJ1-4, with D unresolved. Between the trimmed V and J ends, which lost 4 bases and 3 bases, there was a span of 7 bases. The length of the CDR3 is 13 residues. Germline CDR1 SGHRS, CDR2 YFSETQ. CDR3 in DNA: TGCGCCAGCAGCCTCGACCCTAATGAAAAACTGTTTTTT. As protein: CASSLDPNEKLFF.

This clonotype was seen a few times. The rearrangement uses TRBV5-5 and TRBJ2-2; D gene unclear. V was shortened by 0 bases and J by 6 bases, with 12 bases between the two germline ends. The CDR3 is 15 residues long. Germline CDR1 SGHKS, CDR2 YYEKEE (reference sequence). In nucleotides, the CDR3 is TGTGCCAGCAGCTTGGTGCTGGATCAGCCCGGGGAGCTGTTTTTT. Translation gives CASSLVLDQPGELFF.

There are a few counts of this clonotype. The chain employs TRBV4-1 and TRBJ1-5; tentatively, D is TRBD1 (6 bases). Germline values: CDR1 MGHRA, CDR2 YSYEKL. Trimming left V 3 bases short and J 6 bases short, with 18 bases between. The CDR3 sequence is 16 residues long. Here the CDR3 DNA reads TGCGCCAGCAGCCATCCGCCCGGGACACCGCCTCAGCCCCAGCATTTT. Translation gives CASSHPPGTPPQPQHF.

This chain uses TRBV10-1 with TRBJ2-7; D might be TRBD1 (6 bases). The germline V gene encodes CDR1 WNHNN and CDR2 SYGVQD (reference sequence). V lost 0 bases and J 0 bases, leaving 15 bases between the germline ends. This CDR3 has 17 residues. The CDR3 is CASSESGLGASSYEQYF. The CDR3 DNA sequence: TGCGCCAGCAGTGAGTCGGGGCTGGGGGCGAGCTCCTACGAGCAGTACTTC.

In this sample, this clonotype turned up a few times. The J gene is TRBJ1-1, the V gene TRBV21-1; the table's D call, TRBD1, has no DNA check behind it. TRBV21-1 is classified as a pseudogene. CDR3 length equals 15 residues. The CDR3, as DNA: TGTGCCAGCAGCGCGAGACAGGGGGTGGTCACTGAAGCTTTCTTT. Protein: CASSARQGVVTEAFF.

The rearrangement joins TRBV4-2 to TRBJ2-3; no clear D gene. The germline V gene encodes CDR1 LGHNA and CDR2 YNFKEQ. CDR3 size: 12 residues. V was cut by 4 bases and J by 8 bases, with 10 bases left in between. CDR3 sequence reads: CASSLLVGTQYF. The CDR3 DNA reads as TGTGCCAGCAGCCTTTTAGTTGGTACGCAGTATTTT.

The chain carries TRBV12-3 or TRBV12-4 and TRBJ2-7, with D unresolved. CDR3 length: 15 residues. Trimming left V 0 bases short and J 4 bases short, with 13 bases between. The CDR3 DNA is TGTGCCAGCAGTTTAGCCTCCACCCTGGCATACGAGCAGTACTTC. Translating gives CASSLASTLAYEQYF.

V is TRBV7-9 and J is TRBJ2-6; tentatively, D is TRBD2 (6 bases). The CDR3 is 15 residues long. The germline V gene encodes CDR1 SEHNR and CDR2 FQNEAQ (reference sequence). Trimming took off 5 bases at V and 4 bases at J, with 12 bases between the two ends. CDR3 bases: TGTGCCAGCAGCCACCAGCGGGCGGGGGCCAACGTCCTGACTTTC. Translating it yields CASSHQRAGANVLTF.

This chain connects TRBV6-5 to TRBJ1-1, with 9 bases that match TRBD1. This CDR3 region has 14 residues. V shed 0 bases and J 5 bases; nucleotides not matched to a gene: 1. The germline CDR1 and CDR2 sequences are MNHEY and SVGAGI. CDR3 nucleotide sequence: TGTGCCAGCAGTTACTCGACAGGGGGAACTGAAGCTTTCTTT. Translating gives CASSYSTGGTEAFF.

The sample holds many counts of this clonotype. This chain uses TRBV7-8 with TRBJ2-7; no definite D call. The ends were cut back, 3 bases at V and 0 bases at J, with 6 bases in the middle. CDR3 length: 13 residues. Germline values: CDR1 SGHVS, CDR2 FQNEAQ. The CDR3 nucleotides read TGTGCCAGCAGCTTGTATGGCTCCTACGAGCAGTACTTC. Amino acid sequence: CASSLYGSYEQYF.

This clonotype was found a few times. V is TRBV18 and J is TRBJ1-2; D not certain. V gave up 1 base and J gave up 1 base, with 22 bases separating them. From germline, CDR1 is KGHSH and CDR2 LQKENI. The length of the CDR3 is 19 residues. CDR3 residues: CASSPLPPARAGDNYGYTF. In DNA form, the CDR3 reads TGTGCCAGCTCACCACTTCCTCCCGCGAGGGCCGGGGATAACTATGGCTACACCTTC.

In nucleotides, the CDR3 is TGCGCCAGCAGCTTGGGTTCCGGGAGGGCCGGAAGGGATGAGCAGTTCTTC. Translation: CASSLGSGRAGRDEQFF. V gene TRBV5-1 combines with J gene TRBJ2-1; 8 bases are shared with TRBD2. With 0 bases clipped from V and 8 bases from J, the junction kept 13 bases outside the gene matches. The CDR3 totals 17 residues. Germline V gene sequence: CDR1 SGHRS, CDR2 YFSETQ.

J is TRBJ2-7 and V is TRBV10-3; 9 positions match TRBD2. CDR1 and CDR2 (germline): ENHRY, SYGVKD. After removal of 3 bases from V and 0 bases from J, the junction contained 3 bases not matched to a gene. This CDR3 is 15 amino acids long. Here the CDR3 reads CAISDLTSGSYEQYF. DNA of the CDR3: TGTGCCATCAGTGATTTGACTAGCGGCTCCTACGAGCAGTACTTC.

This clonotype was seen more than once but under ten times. CDR3: CSSLEAGGEQFF. The CDR3 bases are TGCAGCTCTTTGGAGGCCGGGGGTGAGCAGTTCTTC. The rearrangement uses TRBV29-1 and TRBJ2-1, with D perhaps matching TRBD2 (6 bases). CDR3 length equals 12 residues. The germline V gene has CDR1 SQVTM and CDR2 ANQGSEA. The ends were cut back, 8 bases at V and 9 bases at J, with 17 bases in the middle.